The next 8 T cell receptor beta chains were all read from a single sample in a study of cytomegalovirus exposure and HLA in healthy donors. Both 60 Vbeta primers and 13 Jbeta primers went into the PCR. Profiled with immunoSEQ multiplex PCR; TCRdb holds only in-frame clones, not every one. The sample records about 150,000 clones, more than 65% being singletons. The sequenced sample was PBMCs. Source of these receptors: a man younger than 45 in good health and CMV-seropositive.

V is TRBV28 and J is TRBJ1-6; D is undetermined. Germline-derived CDR1 and CDR2 are MDHEN and SYDVKM. The CDR3 spans 13 residues. The ends were cut back, 8 bases at V and 8 bases at J, with 13 bases in the middle. CDR3 sequence (DNA): TGTGCCAGCCATCCGGGGAGGGATTCACCCCTCCACTTT. It translates to CASHPGRDSPLHF.

This clone was recorded once. The rearrangement uses TRBV7-2 and TRBJ1-2; D gene ambiguous. V lost 5 bases, J lost 4 bases, and 14 bases lay in between. In germline, CDR1 is SGHTA, CDR2 FQGNSA. CDR3 length: 14 amino acids. Here the CDR3 reads CASSHRDPGYGYTF. The CDR3 bases are TGTGCCAGCAGCCACCGGGATCCCGGCTATGGCTACACCTTC.

This clone was observed a few times. V is TRBV29-1 and J is TRBJ2-7; 8 bases fit TRBD1. J lost 5 bases, V lost 6 bases, and 12 bases had no gene match. The CDR3 runs 14 residues. Germline assignment: CDR1 SQVTM and CDR2 ANQGSEA. CDR3 protein: CSVQGSGGHHEQYF. The CDR3 nucleotides read TGCAGCGTGCAAGGCTCAGGGGGCCATCACGAGCAGTACTTC.

This sequence joins TRBV18 and TRBJ2-7, with D possibly TRBD2 on 5 matching bases. The germline gives CDR1 KGHSH, CDR2 LQKENI. The V gene lost 5 bases and the J gene lost 1 base, with 6 bases spanning the gap. This CDR3 region has 12 residues. Here the CDR3 DNA reads TGTGCCAGCTCAACGGGATCCTACGAGCAGTACTTC. It specifies CASSTGSYEQYF.

The J gene is TRBJ2-2, the V gene TRBV5-6, with 11 nucleotides matching TRBD2. The CDR3 sequence is 16 residues long. Unmatched junction bases numbered 8, after V lost 4 bases and J lost 6 bases. Germline assignment: CDR1 SGHDT and CDR2 YYEEEE. The CDR3 region is CASSARLAGRAGELFF. The CDR3 coding sequence is TGTGCCAGCAGCGCCCGACTAGCGGGGAGGGCCGGGGAGCTGTTTTTT.

The V gene is TRBV5-1, the J gene TRBJ1-5; no clear D. The CDR3 is 14 residues long. V was cut by 5 bases and J by 0 bases, with 9 bases left in between. Germline CDR1 SGHRS, CDR2 YFSETQ. The CDR3 DNA follows: TGCGCCAGCAGTGAGGGTGATAGCAATCAGCCCCAGCATTTT. It is translated as CASSEGDSNQPQHF.

The rearrangement joins TRBV15 to TRBJ1-5; D is unclear. CDR3 length equals 12 residues. CDR1 is LNHNV and CDR2 is YYDKDF in the germline V gene (reference sequence). Deletions cut 0 bases from V and 8 bases from J, with 5 bases between. The CDR3 DNA reads TGTGCCACCAGCAGAGACCGCGAGCCCCAGCATTTT. It is translated as CATSRDREPQHF.

V and J are TRBV28 and TRBJ1-1; D perhaps matches TRBD1 (5 bases). This CDR3 contains 14 residues. Trimming left V 4 bases short and J 5 bases short, with 14 bases between. CDR1 and CDR2 from the germline V gene are MDHEN and SYDVKM. This CDR3 is CASSSPGRDTEAFF. CDR3 in DNA: TGTGCCAGCAGTTCCCCGGGCAGGGATACTGAAGCTTTCTTT.